What follows describes a single T cell receptor (beta chain). The target antigen is unknown. Different DNA sequences within this sample yield the same CDR3. The data originate from a study of cytomegalovirus exposure and HLA in healthy donors. General study findings and limits: TCR beta V- and J-gene trimming, according to a later analysis, was linked to a missense DCLRE1C variant. Associated with HLA alleles at 0.05 false discovery rate in a later analysis were some 18,000 TCR beta sequences.

It was with 60 Vbeta and 13 Jbeta primers that the PCR ran. Generated by immunoSEQ multiplex PCR, the TCRdb table keeps only in-frame clones and is missing some. In the table there are around 200,000 clones, about four fifths of which are singletons. The source of this sequence is a young man in good health and CMV-seropositive. Sequenced: PBMCs.

The CDR3 bases are TGTGCCAGCTCACCACGCGGAGGAGGCTACACCTTC. Residues: CASSPRGGGYTF. J is TRBJ1-2 and V is TRBV18; the D is unclear. The germline V gene has CDR1 KGHSH and CDR2 LQKENI. V lost 1 base to trimming and J lost 8 bases, with 8 bases between them. The CDR3 totals 12 residues.